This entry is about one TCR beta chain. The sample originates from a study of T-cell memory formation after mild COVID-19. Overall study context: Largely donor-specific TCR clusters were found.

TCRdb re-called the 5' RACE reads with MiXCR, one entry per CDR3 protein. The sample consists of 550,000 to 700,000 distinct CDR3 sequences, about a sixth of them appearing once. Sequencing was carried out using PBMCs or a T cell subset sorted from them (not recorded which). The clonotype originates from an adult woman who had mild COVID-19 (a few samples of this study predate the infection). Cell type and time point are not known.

The CDR3 protein is CASSLVRLGEHNEQFF. CDR3 coding DNA: TGTGCCAGCAGCTTAGTCCGCTTAGGGGAGCACAATGAGCAGTTCTTC. The chain is built from TRBV11-3 and TRBJ2-1; D is possibly TRBD1 or TRBD2 (5 bases each). CDR3 length equals 16 residues. Trimming left V 1 base short and J 5 bases short, with 15 bases between. Germline V lookup: CDR1 SGHNT, CDR2 YENEEA. Full variable domain (remainder filled in from reference TRBV11-3 and TRBJ2-1): EAGVVQSPRYKIIEKKQPVAFWCNPISGHNTLYWYLQNLGQGPELLIRYENEEAVDDSQLPKDRFSAERLKGVDSTLKIQPAELGDSAVYLCASSLVRLGEHNEQFFGPGTRLTVL.